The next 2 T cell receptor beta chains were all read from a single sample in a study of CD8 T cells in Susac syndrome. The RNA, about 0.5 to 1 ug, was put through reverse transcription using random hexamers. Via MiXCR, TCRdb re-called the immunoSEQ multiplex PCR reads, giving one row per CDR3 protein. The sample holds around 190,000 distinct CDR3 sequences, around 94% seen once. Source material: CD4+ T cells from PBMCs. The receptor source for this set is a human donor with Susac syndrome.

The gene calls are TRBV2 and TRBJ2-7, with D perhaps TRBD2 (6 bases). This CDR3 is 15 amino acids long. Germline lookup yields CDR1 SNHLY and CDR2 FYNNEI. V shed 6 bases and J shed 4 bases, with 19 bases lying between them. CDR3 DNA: TGTGCCAGCAGCGAACAAACCGGGACTGTTTACGAGCAGTACTTC. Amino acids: CASSEQTGTVYEQYF.

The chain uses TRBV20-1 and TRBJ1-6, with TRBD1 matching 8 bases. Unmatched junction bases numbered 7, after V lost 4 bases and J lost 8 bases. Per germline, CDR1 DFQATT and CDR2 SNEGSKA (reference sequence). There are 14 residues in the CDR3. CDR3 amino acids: CSATDRGVDSPLHF. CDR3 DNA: TGCAGTGCTACAGACAGGGGAGTGGATTCACCCCTCCACTTT.